This TCR beta chain was sequenced in a study of blood T cell repertoires in COVID-19. Overall study context: There were acute and convalescent COVID-19 samples, and they came from the United States, Italy and Spain. T cells, B-cell-depleted T cells, or PBMCs provided the cDNA or gDNA that served as material.

Between the trimmed V and J ends, which lost 1 base and 5 bases, there was a span of 9 bases. Germline CDR1 is SGHTS and CDR2 is YDEGEE. The CDR3 contains 13 residues. In the source study's methods: The authors estimated nucleated cell counts from reference gene primer amplification. Only in-frame clones appear in the TCRdb table, and some are missing; sequencing was by immunoSEQ multiplex PCR. V, J and clone size reflect that table, while D and trimming were determined from the DNA. The repertoire holds about 180,000 clones, with approximately 80% as singletons. The V and J genes are TRBV5-8 and TRBJ2-5, with D unresolved. The source of this sequence is a human donor in a cohort sampled during active COVID-19. Sequencing was performed on peripheral blood. CDR3 sequence reads: CASSLRLRETQYF. CDR3 DNA sequence: TGTGCCAGCAGCTTGAGGTTGAGGGAGACCCAGTACTTC.